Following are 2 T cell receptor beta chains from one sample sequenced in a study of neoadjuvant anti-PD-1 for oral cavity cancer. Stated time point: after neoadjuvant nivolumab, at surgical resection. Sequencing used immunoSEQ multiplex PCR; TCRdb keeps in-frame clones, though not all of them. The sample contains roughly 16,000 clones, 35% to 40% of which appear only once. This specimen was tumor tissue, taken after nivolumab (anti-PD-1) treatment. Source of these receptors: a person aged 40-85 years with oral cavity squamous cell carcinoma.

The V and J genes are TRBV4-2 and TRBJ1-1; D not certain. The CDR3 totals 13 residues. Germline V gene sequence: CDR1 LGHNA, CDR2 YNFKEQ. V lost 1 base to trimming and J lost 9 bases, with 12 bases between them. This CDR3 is CASSQGSEGKAFF. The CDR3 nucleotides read TGTGCCAGCAGCCAAGGCTCTGAGGGTAAAGCTTTCTTT.

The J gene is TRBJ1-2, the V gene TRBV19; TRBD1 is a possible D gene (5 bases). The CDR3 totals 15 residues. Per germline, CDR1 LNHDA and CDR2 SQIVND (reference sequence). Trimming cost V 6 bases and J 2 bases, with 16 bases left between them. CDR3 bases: TGTGCCAGTAGACCGAGGCGAGGGGACAACTATGGCTACACCTTC. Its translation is CASRPRRGDNYGYTF.